The subject of this entry is one TCR beta chain. The antigen remains undetermined. The CDR3 loop spans 16 amino acids. CDR1 and CDR2 (germline): SGHRS, YFSETQ. The J segment lost 2 bases and the V segment lost 1 base, leaving 3 bases of the junction unmatched. This sample is drawn from a study of T cell repertoires in cytomegalovirus infection. Across the study: It can be stated that public TCR beta signatures indicated CMV infection as well as a matching HLA type.

Study conclusions and caveats: Ex vivo, HLA-C-restricted CMV-specific TCR beta clonotypes prevailed over the rest of the response.

TCRdb called the reads again in MiXCR, with one record for every CDR3 protein. The sample lists fewer than 550,000 distinct CDR3 sequences, approximately 15% occurring once. The sample taken for sequencing was CD8+ T cells from PBMCs. The chain has TRBV5-1 and TRBJ2-1; 10 bases fit TRBD2. The sequence derives from a human donor in good health (CMV status not recorded). Some clones in this sample may be carry-over from other donors' samples. CDR3 region: CASSLYSGGTYNEQFF. The DNA for the CDR3 is TGCGCCAGCAGCTTGTATAGCGGGGGGACCTACAATGAGCAGTTCTTC. Full variable domain (missing parts from reference TRBV5-1 and TRBJ2-1): KAGVTQTPRYLIKTRGQQVTLSCSPISGHRSVSWYQQTPGQGLQFLFEYFSETQRNKGNFPGRFSGRQFSNSRSEMNVSTLELGDSALYLCASSLYSGGTYNEQFFGPGTRLTVL.